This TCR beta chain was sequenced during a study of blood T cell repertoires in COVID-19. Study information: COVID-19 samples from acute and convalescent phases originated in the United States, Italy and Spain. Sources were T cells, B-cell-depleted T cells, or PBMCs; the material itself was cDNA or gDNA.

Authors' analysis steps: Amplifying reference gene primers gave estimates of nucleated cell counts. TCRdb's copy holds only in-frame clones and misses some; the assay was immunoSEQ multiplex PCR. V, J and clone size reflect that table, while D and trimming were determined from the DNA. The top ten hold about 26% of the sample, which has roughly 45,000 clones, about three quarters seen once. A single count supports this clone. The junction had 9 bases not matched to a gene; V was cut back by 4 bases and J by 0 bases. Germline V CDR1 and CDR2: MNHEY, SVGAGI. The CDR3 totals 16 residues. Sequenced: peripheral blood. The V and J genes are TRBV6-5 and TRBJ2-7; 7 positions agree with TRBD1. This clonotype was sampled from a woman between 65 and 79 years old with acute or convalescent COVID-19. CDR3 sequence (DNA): TGTGCCAGCAGTTTCGACGGACAGGTCCCCTCCTACGAGCAGTACTTC. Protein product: CASSFDGQVPSYEQYF.